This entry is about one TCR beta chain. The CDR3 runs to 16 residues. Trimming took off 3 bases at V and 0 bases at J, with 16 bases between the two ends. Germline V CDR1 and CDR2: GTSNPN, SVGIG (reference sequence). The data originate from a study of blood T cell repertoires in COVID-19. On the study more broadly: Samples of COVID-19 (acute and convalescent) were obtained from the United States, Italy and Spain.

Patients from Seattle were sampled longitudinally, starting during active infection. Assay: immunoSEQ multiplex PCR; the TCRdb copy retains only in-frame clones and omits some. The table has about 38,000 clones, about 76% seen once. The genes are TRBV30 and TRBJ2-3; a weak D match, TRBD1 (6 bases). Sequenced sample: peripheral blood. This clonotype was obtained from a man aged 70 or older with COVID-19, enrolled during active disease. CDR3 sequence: CAWRFRQGSSTDTQYF. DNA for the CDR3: TGTGCCTGGAGATTCAGGCAGGGGTCGAGCACAGATACGCAGTATTTT.